These 24 T cell receptor beta chains came from one sample sequenced in a study of spatial heterogeneity in lung cancer. The time point here: blood at routine non-recurrence follow-up after resection. Whole RNA obtained from tumor, nontumor lung or frozen PBMC underwent sequencing without sorting. One entry per CDR3 protein, called by TCRdb with MiXCR from the 5' RACE reads. This sample has fewer than 55,000 distinct CDR3 sequences, with about 7.4% found just once. The sample here was PBMCs, taken at follow-up. All receptors derive from a female donor with early-stage non-small cell lung cancer.

This clonotype occurred many times. The rearrangement uses TRBV7-2 and TRBJ2-3; 7 nucleotides align to TRBD1. This CDR3 has 15 residues. Germline assignment: CDR1 SGHTA and CDR2 FQGNSA. V shed 4 bases, J shed 0 bases, and the junction held 4 bases outside the gene matches. CDR3 nucleotides: TGTGCCAGCAGCTCCCGGGACAGTAGCACAGATACGCAGTATTTT. Its translation is CASSSRDSSTDTQYF.

This clonotype was seen repeatedly, ten times or more. The chain couples TRBV7-2 to TRBJ1-1, with D possibly being TRBD1 (5 bases). V shed 1 base and J shed 4 bases, with 7 bases lying between them. This CDR3 has 13 amino acids. The V gene's germline CDR1 is SGHTA and CDR2 FQGNSA. The DNA of the CDR3 is TGTGCCAGCAGCTTAGGAGGGGCCACTGAAGCTTTCTTT. Its translation: CASSLGGATEAFF.

This clonotype came up once. A much bigger clone sits one base away, suggesting this may be a read error. The CDR3 nucleotides read TGCAGTGCTAGTGCCCCGTCAGAAAAACTGTTTTTT. Amino acids: CSASAPSEKLFF. V and J are TRBV20-1 and TRBJ1-4; D call uncertain. This CDR3 is 12 amino acids long. The V gene lost 3 bases and the J gene lost 8 bases, with 10 bases spanning the gap. CDR1 and CDR2 (germline): DFQATT, SNEGSKA (reference sequence).

This clonotype was seen ten or more times. The J gene is TRBJ1-4, the V gene TRBV12-3 or TRBV12-4; D uncertain. V was clipped by 4 bases and J by 4 bases, with 7 bases between them. The length of the CDR3 is 13 residues. CDR3 coding DNA: TGTGCCAGCAGTTGGACGGATAATGAAAAACTGTTTTTT. As protein: CASSWTDNEKLFF.

The chain is built from TRBV19 and TRBJ1-2; TRBD1 matches at 8 bases. The length of the CDR3 is 18 residues. In germline, CDR1 is LNHDA, CDR2 SQIVND (reference sequence). V lost 5 bases and J lost 1; bases outside the gene matches: 15. CDR3 sequence reads: CASSPTGGRLPFNYGYTF. In nucleotides, the CDR3 is TGTGCCAGTAGTCCAACAGGGGGGCGACTTCCATTTAACTATGGCTACACCTTC.

The chain joins TRBV5-6 to TRBJ2-6, with unresolved D. The CDR3 is 14 amino acids. The germline V gene has CDR1 SGHDT and CDR2 YYEEEE. V was trimmed by 4 bases and J by 0 bases, leaving 5 bases between them. CDR3 in DNA: TGTGCCAGCAGCGTCCCCTCTGGGGCCAACGTCCTGACTTTC. Translating it yields CASSVPSGANVLTF.

This clonotype was recorded at least ten times. The chain carries TRBV5-1 and TRBJ2-4, with D possibly matching TRBD2 (6 bases). Trimming took off 0 bases at V and 0 bases at J, with 13 bases between the two ends. CDR3 size: 17 residues. Germline loops: CDR1 SGHRS, CDR2 YFSETQ. The CDR3 bases are TGCGCCAGCAGCTTGGAGGGAGGCCCATTAGCCAAAAACATTCAGTACTTC. As protein: CASSLEGGPLAKNIQYF.

This clonotype has at least ten counts. The genes are TRBV7-2 and TRBJ1-5, with 7 bases that match TRBD1. There are 16 residues in the CDR3. Losses at the gene ends were 3 bases for V and 9 bases for J; bases not matched to a gene: 14. CDR1 is SGHTA, CDR2 FQGNSA, per germline. The CDR3 nucleotides read TGTGCCAGCAGCTTTTGGGGCAGGGGGGAATCAGGGCCCCAGCATTTT. This translates into CASSFWGRGESGPQHF.

This clonotype was counted at least ten times. The J gene is TRBJ2-1, the V gene TRBV28; D assignment may be TRBD1 or TRBD2 (5 bases each). There are 14 residues in the CDR3. V gave up 2 bases and J gave up 5 bases, with 10 bases separating them. Germline lookup yields CDR1 MDHEN and CDR2 SYDVKM. The CDR3 region has the DNA TGTGCCAGCAGTTTAGGGGGTCCCCACAATGAGCAGTTCTTC. Protein sequence: CASSLGGPHNEQFF.

This clonotype was counted many times. The chain combines TRBV20-1 with TRBJ2-3, with D perhaps TRBD2 (5 bases). Deletions cut 2 bases from V and 2 bases from J, with 11 bases between. There are 14 residues in the CDR3. The germline V gene encodes CDR1 DFQATT and CDR2 SNEGSKA (reference sequence). The CDR3: CSARPPGITDTQYF. CDR3 DNA: TGCAGTGCTAGACCGCCGGGGATCACAGATACGCAGTATTTT.

This clonotype was seen at least ten times. The rearrangement links TRBV30 to TRBJ2-1, with D possibly matching TRBD1 (5 bases). Trimming removed 5 bases at V and 6 bases at J, with 14 bases between. Germline V CDR1 and CDR2: GTSNPN, SVGIG (reference sequence). This CDR3 region has 13 residues. The CDR3 DNA is TGTGCCTGGGATACCCTTCAGGGCAATGAGCAGTTCTTC. This sequence encodes CAWDTLQGNEQFF.

The V gene is TRBV4-3, the J gene TRBJ2-3; D remains ambiguous. The CDR3 runs to 15 residues. V lost 0 bases and J 2 bases, leaving 9 bases between the germline ends. The V gene's germline CDR1 is LGHNA and CDR2 YSLEER. The CDR3 protein is CASSQDAPSTDTQYF. The CDR3 region has the DNA TGCGCCAGCAGCCAAGACGCACCATCCACAGATACGCAGTATTTT.

This clonotype has just a few counts. The chain links TRBV10-1 to TRBJ2-7; TRBD2 matches 8 bases. Looked up from germline, CDR1 is WNHNN and CDR2 is SYGVQD (reference sequence). After removal of 2 bases from V and 6 bases from J, the junction contained 3 bases not matched to a gene. The CDR3 totals 13 residues. The CDR3 sequence is CASSEVGGAEQYF. The CDR3 coding sequence is TGCGCCAGCAGTGAGGTCGGGGGGGCCGAGCAGTACTTC.

This chain connects TRBV5-1 to TRBJ1-5, with D possibly being TRBD1 (5 bases). The CDR3 is made up of 17 amino acids. The germline V gene has CDR1 SGHRS and CDR2 YFSETQ. V lost 0 bases and J 4 bases, leaving 17 bases between the germline ends. For the CDR3, the DNA is TGCGCCAGCAGCTTGGCCAAAACAGGTCACCGGAATCAGCCCCAGCATTTT. Protein product: CASSLAKTGHRNQPQHF.

This clonotype was recorded at least ten times. The chain couples TRBV7-2 to TRBJ1-2; the D gene is possibly TRBD1 (5 bases). Germline V gives CDR1 SGHTA, CDR2 FQGNSA. With 6 bases removed from V and 2 bases from J, the gap between germline ends came to 7 bases. There are 12 residues in the CDR3. The chain's CDR3 is CASSPGNYGYTF. As DNA, the CDR3 is TGTGCCAGCAGTCCAGGGAACTATGGCTACACCTTC. The full variable domain, completed using reference TRBV7-2 and TRBJ1-2, is GAGVSQSPSNKVTEKGKDVELRCDPISGHTALYWYRQSLGQGLEFLIYFQGNSAPDKSGLPSDRFSAERTGGSVSTLTIQRTQQEDSAVYLCASSPGNYGYTFGSGTRLTVV.

V is TRBV20-1 and J is TRBJ1-5; no firm D call. CDR1 is DFQATT and CDR2 is SNEGSKA in the germline V gene (reference sequence). V was trimmed by 4 bases and J by 2 bases, leaving 6 bases between them. The CDR3 is made up of 12 amino acids. CDR3 region: CSAMVGNQPQHF. CDR3 DNA: TGCAGTGCTATGGTGGGCAATCAGCCCCAGCATTTT.

For this clonotype: One base away lies a much larger clone, so this may be a sequencing read error. This chain joins TRBV19 and TRBJ2-1, with TRBD2 as a possible D gene (6 bases). This CDR3 is 15 amino acids long. CDR1 and CDR2 (germline): LNHDA, SQIVND (reference sequence). Trimming left V 7 bases short and J 8 bases short, with 21 bases between. DNA of the CDR3: TGTGCCAGTACCGAGGGAGGACCACTGAGGCATGAGCAGTTCTTC. It codes for CASTEGGPLRHEQFF.

This clonotype was observed many times. V is TRBV29-1 and J is TRBJ1-1; D is possibly TRBD1 (5 bases). CDR1 is SQVTM, CDR2 ANQGSEA, per germline. V lost 5 bases to trimming and J lost 0 bases, with 10 bases between them. The CDR3 totals 13 residues. This CDR3 is CSVKDNMNTEAFF. In DNA, the CDR3 is TGCAGCGTTAAGGACAACATGAACACTGAAGCTTTCTTT.

Concerning this clonotype itself: This may be a read error: a much more frequent sequence differs by one nucleotide. No conserved phenylalanine or tryptophan is present at the end of the CDR3, so a read error is the likely explanation. The gene calls are TRBV20-1 and TRBJ1-6, with D possibly being TRBD1 (5 bases). In germline, CDR1 is DFQATT, CDR2 SNEGSKA (reference sequence). V gave up 8 bases and J gave up 4 bases, with 24 bases separating them. The CDR3 is made up of 17 amino acids. The CDR3 DNA follows: TGCAGTTCAAACACGGCCGAGGACCGGGGGTATAATTCACCCCTCCACCTT. Its protein is CSSNTAEDRGYNSPLHL.

A remark on this clonotype: The germline gene is not matched at one end of the junction; a read error may be the cause. The rearrangement uses TRBV5-6 and TRBJ2-6; possibly TRBD1 or TRBD2 for D (5 bases each). The CDR3 sequence is 13 residues long. CDR1 and CDR2 (germline): SGHDT, YYEEEE. CDR3 in amino acids: CASNFAGANVMTF. The CDR3 coding sequence is TGTGCCAGCAACTTTGCCGGGGCCAACGTCATGACTTTC.

This clonotype has just a few counts. The chain has TRBV20-1 and TRBJ1-2, with D tentatively TRBD1 (6 bases). CDR1 and CDR2 from the germline V gene are DFQATT and SNEGSKA (reference sequence). The CDR3 has 16 amino acids. The ends were cut back, 1 base at V and 0 bases at J, with 15 bases in the middle. CDR3 sequence reads: CSARGRGRGTNYGYTF. CDR3 DNA: TGCAGTGCTAGAGGCAGGGGCCGAGGGACTAACTATGGCTACACCTTC.

This clonotype occurred many times. V and J are TRBV4-3 and TRBJ2-2; the D is unclear. Per the germline V gene, CDR1 is LGHNA and CDR2 is YSLEER. V dropped 6 bases and J dropped 0 bases, with 11 bases sitting between them. This CDR3 is 15 amino acids long. DNA for the CDR3: TGCGCCAGCAGGCGGCAGGACCCGAACACCGGGGAGCTGTTTTTT. Its translation: CASRRQDPNTGELFF.

This clonotype was detected ten times or more. The chain carries TRBV4-1 and TRBJ2-2, with 7 bases that match TRBD1. In germline, CDR1 is MGHRA, CDR2 YSYEKL. The CDR3 has 16 amino acids. The trim removed 6 bases at V and 1 base at J, leaving 8 bases unmatched. CDR3 sequence (DNA): TGCGCCAGCAGTTGGTTTGACAGGGTGAACACCGGGGAGCTGTTTTTT. It yields the protein CASSWFDRVNTGELFF.

There are many counts of this clonotype. CDR3 nucleotides: TGTGCCAGCAGTTCCGCCGGGACAGGGACCCACGAGCAGTACTTC. Its translation is CASSSAGTGTHEQYF. The chain recombines TRBV28 with TRBJ2-7; TRBD1 matches 9 bases. V lost 4 bases and J lost 5; bases outside the gene matches: 9. Germline assignment: CDR1 MDHEN and CDR2 SYDVKM. This CDR3 spans 15 amino acids.